The rows below give T cell receptor beta chains drawn from one sample of a study of OX40 agonist ivuxolimab in advanced cancers. Produced via immunoSEQ multiplex PCR; TCRdb's table is partial and in-frame only. The data contain about 73,000 clones, roughly four fifths of them seen just once; the ten biggest clones take up 2% to 2.5%. The sequences come from CD4+ or CD8+ T cells sorted from blood, collected in a trial of the OX40 agonist ivuxolimab. The source of these receptors is an adult with an advanced solid tumor such as melanoma, head and neck, liver or kidney cancer. The CDR3 runs from the conserved cysteine through the conserved F or W. D genes are given only for firm matches. Rows give clone size only sometimes, using once, few, many, or a class for an expanded clone.

clone_size j_call d_call v_call cdr3_length cdr3_nt cdr3_aa
once TRBJ2-7 TRBD2 TRBV19 15 TGTGCCAGTAGTTCTTTAGCGGGGGAAGCCTACGAGCAGTACTTC CASSSLAGEAYEQYF
- TRBJ2-2 - TRBV6-5 13 TGTGCCAGCAAAAGACTTATCACCGGGGAGCTGTTTTTT CASKRLITGELFF
- TRBJ1-4 - TRBV10-3 13 TGTGCCATCAGTGTTTCTCCTAATGAAAAACTGTTTTTT CAISVSPNEKLFF
- TRBJ1-4 TRBD1 TRBV27 17 TGTGCCAGCAGTGTTTACAGGGGGCGGGGGATTAATGAAAAACTGTTTTTT CASSVYRGRGINEKLFF
- TRBJ2-5 - TRBV10-3 13 TGTGCCATCAGTGAGGACAGACAAGAGACCCAGTACTTC CAISEDRQETQYF
- TRBJ2-3 - TRBV29-1 12 TGCAGCGTGGGACACCACACAGATACGCAGTATTTT CSVGHHTDTQYF
- TRBJ2-7 TRBD1 TRBV2 14 TGTGCCAGCAGGGGGGACAGGGGTATTTACGAGCAGTACTTC CASRGDRGIYEQYF
- TRBJ2-6 TRBD1 TRBV27 20 TGTGCCAGCAGCAAAACAAACCGGGACAGGGCCGCCTCCGGGGCCAACGTCCTGACTTTC CASSKTNRDRAASGANVLTF
once TRBJ1-3 - TRBV18 14 TGTGCCAGCTCCCCTGCGGACAGCGGAAACACCATATATTTT CASSPADSGNTIYF
- TRBJ2-1 - TRBV5-6 14 TGTGCCAGCAGCTTGGTTGGGTACTACAATGAGCAGTTCTTC CASSLVGYYNEQFF
- TRBJ1-1 - TRBV5-8 13 TGTGCCAGCAGCTTGAACAAGAACACTGAAGCTTTCTTT CASSLNKNTEAFF
- TRBJ1-2 - TRBV11-2 14 TGTGCCAGCAGAAAGGTGTCGGAAAACTATGGCTACACCTTC CASRKVSENYGYTF
- TRBJ2-2 TRBD2 TRBV7-9 16 TGTGCCAGCAGCGAAACCGGGACTAGCGGGAGTAGGGAGCTGTTTTTT CASSETGTSGSRELFF
few TRBJ2-3 TRBD2 TRBV11-2 13 TGTGCCAGCAGAGGACTAGCGGGATCTACGCAGTATTTT CASRGLAGSTQYF
- TRBJ2-7 - TRBV7-9 13 TGTGCCAGCACCGATGACAACGACCGCGAGCAGTACTTC CASTDDNDREQYF
- TRBJ1-1 - TRBV7-8 15 TGTGCCAGCAGTGCACCCTCGGGCGGCGGCACTGAAGCTTTCTTT CASSAPSGGGTEAFF
once TRBJ2-3 TRBD1 TRBV27 15 TGTGCCAGCAGTTCGACAGGGGATTACACAGATACGCAGTATTTT CASSSTGDYTDTQYF
- TRBJ2-7 TRBD2 TRBV19 15 TGTGCCAGTAGTATTTCGACTAGCGGGAAGTACGAGCAGTACTTC CASSISTSGKYEQYF
- TRBJ2-7 - TRBV5-1 13 TGCGCCAGCAGCGCCCTGGGGGCCTACGAGCAGTACTTC CASSALGAYEQYF
- TRBJ1-1 - TRBV25-1 11 TGTGCCAGCACGAGACAGGACGAAGCTTTCTTT CASTRQDEAFF
- TRBJ1-2 TRBD1 TRBV25-1 15 TGTGCCAGCAGTGCCCCGGGGGCAGGGGGCTATGGCTACACCTTC CASSAPGAGGYGYTF
- TRBJ1-6 - TRBV9 12 TGTGCCAGCAGCGTAGACGGCGACCGGCCCCACTTT CASSVDGDRPHF
- TRBJ1-6 - TRBV7-8 18 TGTGCCAGCAGCTTAGAAGGGTTTGGGCTTTGGTATAATTCACCCCTCCACTTT CASSLEGFGLWYNSPLHF
- TRBJ1-4 - TRBV18 15 TGTGCCAGCTCACTCTTGAGGGTAATTGATGAAAAACTGTTTTTT CASSLLRVIDEKLFF
- TRBJ2-5 - TRBV11-3 14 TGTGCCAGCAGCGCCCTCCGGGACCAAGAGACCCAGTACTTC CASSALRDQETQYF